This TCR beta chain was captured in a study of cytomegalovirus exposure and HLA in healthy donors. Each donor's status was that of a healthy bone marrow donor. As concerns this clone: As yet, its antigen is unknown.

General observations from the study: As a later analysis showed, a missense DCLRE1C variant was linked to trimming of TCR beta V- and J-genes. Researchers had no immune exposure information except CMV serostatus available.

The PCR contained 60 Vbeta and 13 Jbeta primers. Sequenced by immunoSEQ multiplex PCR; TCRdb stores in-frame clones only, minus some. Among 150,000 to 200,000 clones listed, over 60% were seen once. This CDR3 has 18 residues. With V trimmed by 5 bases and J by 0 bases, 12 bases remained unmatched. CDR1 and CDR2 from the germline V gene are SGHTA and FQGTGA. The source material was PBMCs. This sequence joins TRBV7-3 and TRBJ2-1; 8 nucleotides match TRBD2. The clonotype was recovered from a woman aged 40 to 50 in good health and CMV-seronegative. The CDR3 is CASSRALNGGASYNEQFF. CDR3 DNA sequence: TGTGCCAGCAGCCGAGCGTTAAACGGGGGGGCCTCCTACAATGAGCAGTTCTTC.